The clone carrying this T cell receptor (beta chain) appeared once. Sequenced by immunoSEQ multiplex PCR; TCRdb stores in-frame clones only, minus some. This sample has some 660,000 clones, with 87% found just once. The data were taken from a study of shared T cell receptors in the human thymus. With 1 base clipped from V and 6 bases from J, the junction kept 7 bases outside the gene matches. The CDR3 is made up of 16 amino acids. CDR1 is SGHNT, CDR2 YYREEE, per germline (reference sequence). These sequences were also reported in another study, on human thymus T cells. That investigation notes: Related research examined unrelated individuals and reported that their thymic repertoires overlapped highly.

J is TRBJ2-3 and V is TRBV5-4; TRBD2 agrees at 11 bases. The sequence derives from a boy younger than two with a congenital heart defect. The sequencing sample was made of thymocytes. DNA of the CDR3: TGTGCCAGCAGCTTGATTAGCGGGGGGGCAGGGGATACGCAGTATTTT. Amino acids: CASSLISGGAGDTQYF.